This is a list of T cell receptor beta chains from one sample in a study of CD8 T cell repertoires and HIV-1 epitope variants. Their target antigens are unknown. Assay used: immunoSEQ multiplex PCR; TCRdb lists only in-frame clones, some missing. The sample lists 2,000 to 2,500 clones; around three quarters were seen once. Sample: cultured CD8+ T cells derived from PBMCs. The receptors derive from a male donor with HIV. CDR3s include the opening cysteine and the closing phenylalanine or tryptophan. A D gene is named only where the DNA matches it firmly. Only part of the rows carry a size: once, few, many, or a class if the clone is expanded.

D gene	V gene	clone size	J gene	CDR3 protein	CDR3 DNA
-	TRBV19	-	TRBJ2-2	CASSGDTGELFF	TGTGCCAGTAGCGGGGACACCGGGGAGCTGTTTTTT
-	TRBV7-2	-	TRBJ2-3	CASSSVLATDTQYF	TGTGCCAGCAGCTCCGTACTGGCGACAGATACGCAGTATTTT
TRBD1	TRBV7-2	-	TRBJ2-5	CASSFTGGEETQYF	TGTGCCAGCAGCTTCACAGGGGGTGAGGAGACCCAGTACTTC
-	TRBV29-1	-	TRBJ2-1	CSVEDVFGGASYNEQFF	TGCAGCGTTGAAGATGTTTTCGGGGGTGCGTCCTACAATGAGCAGTTCTTC
TRBD2	TRBV19	-	TRBJ2-3	CASRSGTSGGRTDTQYF	TGTGCCAGTCGCTCCGGGACTAGCGGGGGTCGCACAGATACGCAGTATTTT
-	TRBV19	-	TRBJ1-2	CASSPGAERYGYTF	TGTGCCAGTAGTCCAGGGGCGGAACGTTATGGCTACACCTTC
-	TRBV6-5	few	TRBJ1-5	CASGPEATGPQHF	TGTGCCAGCGGGCCAGAGGCTACTGGGCCCCAGCATTTT
-	TRBV7-6	-	TRBJ2-3	CASSPDRYTDTQYF	TGTGCCAGCAGCCCCGACCGATACACAGATACGCAGTATTTT
TRBD1	TRBV9	-	TRBJ2-7	CASSPGGLTLSYEQYF	TGTGCCAGCAGCCCAGGGGGCCTTACTCTCTCCTACGAGCAGTACTTC
TRBD2	TRBV4-1	-	TRBJ2-7	CASSQGAGSSYEQYF	TGCGCCAGCAGCCAAGGAGCGGGGAGTTCCTACGAGCAGTACTTC
-	TRBV27	few	TRBJ1-1	CASSLPGTEAFF	TGTGCCAGCAGTTTGCCGGGTACTGAAGCTTTCTTT
TRBD2	TRBV15	-	TRBJ2-3	CATSSSLAGLTDTQYF	TGTGCCACCAGCTCCTCCCTAGCGGGGCTCACAGATACGCAGTATTTT
-	TRBV13	once	TRBJ2-3	CASSLGGTDTQYF	TGTGCCAGCAGCTTAGGAGGGACAGATACGCAGTATTTT
TRBD1	TRBV5-1	-	TRBJ2-1	CASSSPGQGGYEQFF	TGCGCCAGCAGCTCACCGGGACAGGGGGGCTATGAGCAGTTCTTC
-	TRBV5-1	once	TRBJ2-3	CASSLRGAGTDTQYF	TGCGCCAGCAGCTTGCGGGGGGCCGGGACAGATACGCAGTATTTT
-	TRBV28	-	TRBJ2-7	CASSVTYEQYF	TGTGCCAGCAGCGTTACCTACGAGCAGTACTTC
-	TRBV28	-	TRBJ1-4	CASSYEGGDEKLFF	TGTGCCAGCAGCTACGAGGGTGGGGATGAAAAACTGTTTTTT
-	TRBV6-5	-	TRBJ2-4	CASSPVRTKNIQYF	TGTGCCAGCAGCCCCGTAAGGACCAAAAACATTCAGTACTTC
-	TRBV7-9	-	TRBJ2-3	CASSARDSATDTQYF	TGTGCCAGCAGCGCTCGGGACTCGGCGACAGATACGCAGTATTTT
-	TRBV28	once	TRBJ1-5	CASSFAGPPNQPQHF	TGTGCCAGCAGTTTTGCAGGGCCCCCAAATCAGCCCCAGCATTTT
-	TRBV6-5	once	TRBJ2-7	CASSYRLLVGYEQYF	TGTGCCAGCAGTTACCGACTGCTAGTAGGCTACGAGCAGTACTTC
TRBD1	TRBV19	-	TRBJ1-3	CASSIPDRDGNTIYF	TGTGCCAGTAGTATCCCGGACAGGGATGGAAACACCATATATTTT
-	TRBV19	large	TRBJ2-7	CASSTLATEYEQYF	TGTGCCAGTAGTACCCTAGCGACAGAATACGAGCAGTACTTC
TRBD2	TRBV28	-	TRBJ2-1	CASRPTLAVNNEQFF	TGTGCCAGCAGACCTACACTAGCGGTGAACAATGAGCAGTTCTTC
TRBD1	TRBV2	-	TRBJ1-2	CASRGGQNYGYTF	TGTGCCAGCAGGGGGGGACAGAACTATGGCTACACCTTC
TRBD2	TRBV9	-	TRBJ2-1	CASSVGVRGGTYNEQFF	TGTGCCAGCAGCGTAGGAGTGCGGGGGGGAACCTACAATGAGCAGTTCTTC
-	TRBV7-5	-	TRBJ2-1	CARRFSGPLKDNEQFF	TGTGCCAGAAGATTTAGCGGCCCCCTTAAGGACAATGAGCAGTTCTTC
TRBD2	TRBV13	-	TRBJ2-1	CASSSSEGSGGDSYNEQFF	TGTGCCAGCAGCTCCTCGGAAGGTAGCGGGGGCGATTCCTACAATGAGCAGTTCTTC
-	TRBV28	-	TRBJ1-1	CASSPSGYTEAFF	TGTGCCAGCAGCCCCTCTGGGTACACTGAAGCTTTCTTT
-	TRBV28	few	TRBJ2-1	CASSLAYRSSYNEQFF	TGTGCCAGCAGTTTGGCTTACAGAAGCTCCTACAATGAGCAGTTCTTC
TRBD1	TRBV5-1	-	TRBJ1-5	CASSPTGHQPQHF	TGCGCCAGCAGCCCGACAGGGCATCAGCCCCAGCATTTT
-	TRBV5-4	few	TRBJ1-1	CASSLASYTEAFF	TGTGCCAGCAGCTTGGCGTCTTACACTGAAGCTTTCTTT
TRBD2	TRBV6-5	-	TRBJ2-7	CASSYSTSGASYEQYF	TGTGCCAGCAGTTACTCGACTAGCGGGGCATCCTACGAGCAGTACTTC
-	TRBV19	few	TRBJ2-5	CASSIGGGRETQYF	TGTGCCAGTAGTATAGGTGGGGGTAGAGAGACCCAGTACTTC
-	TRBV2	-	TRBJ2-1	CASRSLDSPEQFF	TGTGCCAGTCGGTCCCTGGACTCACCCGAGCAGTTCTTC
TRBD1	TRBV5-1	-	TRBJ1-1	CASSSGTGDVAFF	TGCGCCAGCAGCTCCGGGACAGGGGATGTAGCTTTCTTT
-	TRBV5-4	-	TRBJ2-5	CATPAETQYF	TGTGCCACCCCAGCGGAGACCCAGTACTTC
TRBD2	TRBV6-5	-	TRBJ2-7	CASSPGGGEQYF	TGTGCCAGCAGCCCGGGGGGGGGCGAGCAGTACTTC
TRBD2	TRBV7-8	-	TRBJ2-3	CASSKRAGGGRDTDTQYF	TGTGCCAGCAGCAAGAGGGCCGGCGGCGGGAGGGACACAGATACGCAGTATTTT